This TCR beta chain came from a study of Ad26.COV2.S vaccination and SARS-CoV-2 variants. Study background: In the study, Ad26.COV2.S was injected intramuscularly once, or twice 56 days apart.

As for treatment: some 20 received Ad26.COV2.S at low or high dose, single or two shots; roughly five received placebo; per-sample allocation not given. After the first vaccine or placebo injection, samples were drawn on day 63. General study points: Responses of T cells in total may have been underestimated by the TCR breadth and depth analyses.

Trimming took 0 bases from V and 4 from J, leaving 10 bases between them. The CDR3 is made up of 14 amino acids. Looked up from germline, CDR1 is SGHRS and CDR2 is YFSETQ. Clones were read by immunoSEQ multiplex PCR, and TCRdb kept only the in-frame ones, dropping some. The table records about 250,000 clones, 80% to 90% of them present only once. About this clone: Its antigen remains unidentified. The sample carries other DNA sequences with the same CDR3.

The sequenced sample was peripheral blood, obtained in a trial of Ad26.COV2.S vaccine versus placebo. The chain is built from TRBV5-1 and TRBJ1-2; no definite D call. This TCR was sampled from a person between 18 and 65 years old who received the Ad26.COV2.S COVID-19 vaccine or a placebo. Written as DNA, the CDR3 is TGCGCCAGCAGCTTGGCCGGAGGACTCTATGGCTACACCTTC. Translation: CASSLAGGLYGYTF. The full variable domain, in which reference TRBV5-1 and TRBJ1-2 provide the parts outside the CDR3, is KAGVTQTPRYLIKTRGQQVTLSCSPISGHRSVSWYQQTPGQGLQFLFEYFSETQRNKGNFPGRFSGRQFSNSRSEMNVSTLELGDSALYLCASSLAGGLYGYTFGSGTRLTVV.